This T cell receptor beta chain was obtained from a study of CD8+CD57+ T cells in acquired aplastic anemia. About the study: Isolated CD4+ and CD8+ cells, once sorted, yielded DNA averaging roughly 3 ug. General observations from the study: Patients and controls had in common twenty-nine CD8+ CDR3 sequences.

On this clonotype: Antigen: not known.

Using genomic DNA as the template, TCR beta VDJ and CDR3 profiling was carried out. TCRdb passed the reads through MiXCR, listing each CDR3 protein once. The sample lists around 290,000 distinct CDR3 sequences, about three fifths seen once, with around 1.3% in the top ten. Patients picked for sequencing had shown CD8+CD57+ cell expansion detected by flow cytometry. Everyone among the patients had severe acquired aplastic anemia. The specimen sequenced was sorted CD4+, CD8+, or CD8+CD57+ T cells (not recorded which) from PBMCs. This TCR came from a human donor with aplastic anemia.

CDR3 sequence reads: CAISASGRDFDTGELFF. For the CDR3, the DNA is TGTGCCATCAGTGCAAGCGGGAGGGATTTTGACACCGGGGAGCTGTTTTTT. The chain employs TRBV10-3 and TRBJ2-2; 10 bases line up with TRBD2. The CDR3 loop spans 17 amino acids. Germline V gene lookup returns CDR1 ENHRY and CDR2 SYGVKD. With 4 bases clipped from V and 3 bases from J, the junction kept 8 bases outside the gene matches.